Presented here are 27 T cell receptor beta chains from one specimen sequenced in a study of CD8+ T cells in alopecia areata. Once RNA had been extracted, it was reverse transcribed into cDNA to act as the sequencing template. Data came from immunoSEQ multiplex PCR; TCRdb stores just in-frame clones and leaves some out. The top ten clones hold approximately 5.1% of a sample with 200,000 or so clones, roughly 60% of them seen once. Noted treatment: oral pan-JAK inhibitor, 5-10 mg twice daily. The starting material was CD4+ T cells sorted from blood, obtained at week 24, from a patient treated with tofacitinib. These receptors were taken from a human donor with alopecia areata.

The J gene is TRBJ2-3, the V gene TRBV30; D gene ambiguous. The germline gives CDR1 GTSNPN, CDR2 SVGIG (reference sequence). The germline V and J ends were trimmed by 5 bases and 2 bases, with 11 bases remaining between them. This CDR3 is 13 amino acids long. As DNA, the CDR3 is TGTGCCTGGTTGGCAGAGCCCACAGATACGCAGTATTTT. Translating gives CAWLAEPTDTQYF.

The CDR3 sequence: CASSTPSGANVLTF. Here the CDR3 DNA reads TGTGCCAGTAGTACGCCCTCTGGGGCCAACGTCCTGACTTTC. J is TRBJ2-6 and V is TRBV19; D is unclear. V was trimmed by 4 bases and J by 0 bases, leaving 4 bases between them. This CDR3 is 14 amino acids long. The germline CDR1 and CDR2 sequences are LNHDA and SQIVND (reference sequence).

The chain employs TRBV7-2 and TRBJ2-7; D is unclear. V lost 0 bases, J lost 0 bases, and 9 bases lay in between. The germline CDR1 and CDR2 sequences are SGHTA and FQGNSA. The CDR3 totals 15 residues. The CDR3 nucleotides read TGTGCCAGCAGCTTAGCGGTAGCTGCCTCCTACGAGCAGTACTTC. Amino acids: CASSLAVAASYEQYF.

The chain carries TRBV19 and TRBJ2-1; 14 bases map to TRBD2. V was clipped by 6 bases and J by 8 bases; unmatched bases: 12. The length of the CDR3 is 17 residues. Germline V gene sequence: CDR1 LNHDA, CDR2 SQIVND (reference sequence). The CDR3 DNA follows: TGTGCCAGTAGACCAACTCGACTAGCGGGAGGGGGGTATGAGCAGTTCTTC. Translated, it gives CASRPTRLAGGGYEQFF.

This chain links TRBV7-9 with TRBJ2-7, with D perhaps matching TRBD1 or TRBD2 (6 bases each). Trimming removed 1 base from V and 5 bases from J, with 18 bases in between. The germline V gene encodes CDR1 SEHNR and CDR2 FQNEAQ (reference sequence). This CDR3 has 16 amino acids. The CDR3 region is CASSLGRGTLMDEQYF. CDR3 sequence (DNA): TGTGCCAGCAGCTTAGGTCGCGGGACATTGATGGACGAGCAGTACTTC.

This sequence joins TRBV7-8 and TRBJ2-3, with TRBD1 matching over 11 bases. V lost 5 bases and J lost 2; bases outside the gene matches: 6. The germline CDR1 and CDR2 sequences are SGHVS and FQNEAQ. CDR3 size: 16 residues. CDR3 sequence: CASSERDRGNTDTQYF. CDR3 DNA: TGTGCCAGCAGCGAAAGGGACAGGGGGAACACAGATACGCAGTATTTT. The full variable domain, rest sourced from reference TRBV7-8 and TRBJ2-3, is GAGVSQSPRYKVAKRGQDVALRCDPISGHVSLFWYQQALGQGPEFLTYFQNEAQLDKSGLPSDRFFAERPEGSVSTLKIQRTQQEDSAVYLCASSERDRGNTDTQYFGPGTRLTVL.

The table lists this clone with a few counts. V usage is TRBV7-2 and J usage is TRBJ2-3; unclear D gene. From germline, CDR1 is SGHTA and CDR2 FQGNSA. V was clipped by 2 bases and J by 2 bases, with 8 bases between them. This CDR3 spans 14 amino acids. DNA of the CDR3: TGTGCCAGCAGCTTAAACGGGCACACAGATACGCAGTATTTT. Translation: CASSLNGHTDTQYF.

The V and J genes are TRBV4-3 and TRBJ1-6; D possibly corresponds to TRBD1 (6 bases). CDR1 is LGHNA and CDR2 is YSLEER in the germline V gene. V lost 4 bases, J lost 9 bases, and 16 bases lay in between. The CDR3 runs 15 residues. The DNA for the CDR3 is TGCGCCAGCAGCCCCTTAGCAGGGGATGGTTCACCCCTCCACTTT. Translating gives CASSPLAGDGSPLHF.

There are a few counts of this clone. The chain links TRBV2 to TRBJ2-1; 9 bases align to TRBD2. Germline lookup yields CDR1 SNHLY and CDR2 FYNNEI. V dropped 4 bases and J dropped 3; count of bases not matched to a gene: 7. This CDR3 comprises 16 residues. The CDR3 spells CASSVGRGGYYNEQFF. In DNA, the CDR3 is TGTGCCAGCAGTGTCGGGCGGGGGGGTTACTACAATGAGCAGTTCTTC.

The chain couples TRBV5-1 to TRBJ2-5; D unresolved. Trimming pared 0 bases from V and 2 bases from J, leaving 8 bases between. Germline V gene lookup returns CDR1 SGHRS and CDR2 YFSETQ. The CDR3 is 14 residues long. CDR3 bases: TGCGCCAGCAGCTTGGGGTCCATTCAAGAGACCCAGTACTTC. It translates to CASSLGSIQETQYF. Variable domain in full (rest from reference TRBV5-1 and TRBJ2-5): KAGVTQTPRYLIKTRGQQVTLSCSPISGHRSVSWYQQTPGQGLQFLFEYFSETQRNKGNFPGRFSGRQFSNSRSEMNVSTLELGDSALYLCASSLGSIQETQYFGPGTRLLVL.

The chain carries TRBV30 and TRBJ2-7; D gene unclear. The ends were cut back, 3 bases at V and 4 bases at J, with 19 bases in the middle. Germline V gene sequence: CDR1 GTSNPN, CDR2 SVGIG (reference sequence). CDR3 length: 15 residues. The CDR3 region has the DNA TGTGCCTGGAGCCCCCTGGGGAACGCCGCGTACGAGCAGTACTTC. It translates to CAWSPLGNAAYEQYF.

The chain recombines TRBV20-1 with TRBJ2-1; D is uncertain. CDR1 DFQATT and CDR2 SNEGSKA come from the germline V gene (reference sequence). This CDR3 has 11 residues. V gave up 5 bases and J gave up 6 bases, with 8 bases separating them. The CDR3 DNA follows: TGCAGTGCTCACCCCATCAATGAGCAGTTCTTC. Its translation: CSAHPINEQFF.

This clone was counted between two and nine times. The CDR3 sequence: CASSLGWSTDTQYF. The CDR3 DNA sequence: TGTGCCAGCAGCCTGGGTTGGAGCACAGATACGCAGTATTTT. The chain combines TRBV25-1 with TRBJ2-3; D not certain. The germline V gene has CDR1 MGHDK and CDR2 SYGVNS. Trimming took 6 bases from V and 0 from J, leaving 10 bases between them. CDR3 length: 14 amino acids.

This chain connects TRBV7-2 to TRBJ2-1; a weak D match, TRBD1 (7 bases). Germline V gene data show CDR1 as SGHTA and CDR2 as FQGNSA. This CDR3 is built from 16 residues. V was shortened by 3 bases and J by 1 base, with 13 bases between the two germline ends. CDR3 DNA sequence: TGTGCCAGCAGCTTCGCGGGACAGTCATCCTACAATGAGCAGTTCTTC. It specifies CASSFAGQSSYNEQFF.

A note on this clone: Distinct nucleotide sequences in the sample also encode this CDR3. The CDR3 is CAWSAGGTDTQYF. The CDR3, as DNA: TGTGCCTGGAGTGCAGGGGGCACAGATACGCAGTATTTT. The gene calls are TRBV30 and TRBJ2-3; TRBD1 might be the D (6 bases). Germline loops: CDR1 GTSNPN, CDR2 SVGIG (reference sequence). Trimming pared 1 base from V and 1 base from J, leaving 6 bases between. This CDR3 contains 13 residues. The full variable domain, in which reference TRBV30 and TRBJ2-3 provide the parts outside the CDR3, is SQTIHQWPATLVQPVGSPLSLECTVEGTSNPNLYWYRQAAGRGLQLLFYSVGIGQISSEVPQNLSASRPQDRQFILSSKKLLLSDSGFYLCAWSAGGTDTQYFGPGTRLTVL.

The V call is TRBV7-6, the J call TRBJ2-7; 10 nucleotides match TRBD2. CDR1 and CDR2 from the germline V gene are SGHVS and FNYEAQ. Trimming took 8 bases from V and 5 from J; bases not matched to a gene: 3. This CDR3 has 12 amino acids. The CDR3 loop is CASGTSANEQYF. In DNA form, the CDR3 reads TGTGCCAGCGGGACTAGCGCAAACGAGCAGTACTTC.

This clone has a handful of counts. The rearrangement links TRBV7-2 to TRBJ2-5; either TRBD1 or TRBD2 may supply D (6 bases each). Germline CDR1 and CDR2: SGHTA and FQGNSA. The CDR3 contains 12 residues. Trimming left V 10 bases short and J 5 bases short, with 14 bases between. For the CDR3, the DNA is TGTGCCACCAAGGGGGGAGGCGAGACCCAGTACTTC. It codes for CATKGGGETQYF.

In this sample, this clone turned up a few times. The chain links TRBV19 to TRBJ1-2, with 8 nucleotides matching TRBD1. The CDR3 is 13 amino acids. V was clipped by 7 bases and J by 7 bases; unmatched bases: 8. CDR1 and CDR2 from the germline V gene are LNHDA and SQIVND (reference sequence). CDR3 loop: CASTPLGTGGYTF. In DNA form, the CDR3 reads TGTGCCAGTACCCCACTGGGGACAGGTGGCTACACCTTC.

V and J are TRBV2 and TRBJ1-1; no definite D call. This CDR3 has 13 amino acids. Trimming cost V 6 bases and J 0 bases, with 8 bases left between them. Germline V gene sequence: CDR1 SNHLY, CDR2 FYNNEI. CDR3 DNA: TGTGCCAGCAGAGGCAGACTGAACACTGAAGCTTTCTTT. Translating gives CASRGRLNTEAFF.

The chain has TRBV30 and TRBJ1-2; 10 bases agree with TRBD1. The CDR3 length is 15 residues. Germline V lookup: CDR1 GTSNPN, CDR2 SVGIG (reference sequence). After removal of 3 bases from V and 5 bases from J, the junction contained 9 bases not matched to a gene. CDR3 sequence (DNA): TGTGCCTGGAGCGGCTTAGGGACAGGGGTATATGGCTACACCTTC. Protein: CAWSGLGTGVYGYTF.

This clone was seen only a few times. In nucleotides, the CDR3 is TGTGCCAGCAGCCGCGGGGTTCAAGAGACCCAGTACTTC. Translated, it gives CASSRGVQETQYF. The genes are TRBV7-2 and TRBJ2-5; perhaps TRBD2 as D (6 bases). Germline CDR1 SGHTA, CDR2 FQGNSA. V gave up 5 bases and J gave up 2 bases, with 9 bases separating them. This CDR3 spans 13 amino acids. Together with reference TRBV7-2 and TRBJ2-5, the CDR3 gives the full variable domain: GAGVSQSPSNKVTEKGKDVELRCDPISGHTALYWYRQSLGQGLEFLIYFQGNSAPDKSGLPSDRFSAERTGGSVSTLTIQRTQQEDSAVYLCASSRGVQETQYFGPGTRLLVL.

J is TRBJ2-5 and V is TRBV19; no reliable D call. V was shortened by 2 bases and J by 4 bases, with 17 bases between the two germline ends. Germline assignment: CDR1 LNHDA and CDR2 SQIVND (reference sequence). This CDR3 has 16 amino acids. The CDR3 spells CASSITFGYAGETQYF. CDR3 sequence (DNA): TGTGCCAGTAGTATAACCTTCGGGTACGCAGGAGAGACCCAGTACTTC.

The chain is built from TRBV23-1 and TRBJ2-2, with unresolved D. TRBV23-1 has ORF status, its function being uncertain. V lost 3 bases and J 5 bases, leaving 13 bases between the germline ends. The CDR3 runs 15 residues. The CDR3 nucleotides are TGCGCCAGCAGTCAGCGGTGCGAAATTACCGGGGAGCTGTTTTTT. It yields the protein CASSQRCEITGELFF.

The rearrangement links TRBV7-9 to TRBJ2-7, with 7 bases aligning to TRBD2. The CDR3 extends over 12 amino acids. CDR1 is SEHNR, CDR2 FQNEAQ, per germline (reference sequence). Trimming removed 3 bases from V and 7 bases from J; junction bases left unmatched: 3. The CDR3 nucleotides read TGTGCCAGCAGCTTCAGGGAGGGGGAGCAGTACTTC. This gives the protein CASSFREGEQYF.

The rearrangement uses TRBV6-5 and TRBJ1-5; a weak D match, TRBD1 (5 bases). V lost 6 bases to trimming and J lost 4 bases, with 10 bases between them. There are 13 residues in the CDR3. CDR1 is MNHEY, CDR2 SVGAGI, per germline. The CDR3 DNA reads as TGTGCCAGCAGGCCTCGGACAAATCAGCCCCAGCATTTT. Protein product: CASRPRTNQPQHF.

This chain uses TRBV7-2 with TRBJ2-2; maybe TRBD1 (6 bases). Trimming pared 6 bases from V and 1 base from J, leaving 9 bases between. This CDR3 spans 14 amino acids. Germline V gene lookup returns CDR1 SGHTA and CDR2 FQGNSA. CDR3 in DNA: TGTGCCAGCAGTCAGGACAGGAACACCGGGGAGCTGTTTTTT. Encoded protein: CASSQDRNTGELFF.

V and J are TRBV27 and TRBJ2-6; possible D gene TRBD2, 5 bases. The CDR3 loop spans 17 amino acids. Germline CDR1 reads MNHEY; CDR2 reads SMNVEV (reference sequence). Trimming took off 1 base at V and 0 bases at J, with 10 bases between the two ends. This chain's CDR3 is CASSLYSGSSGANVLTF. The CDR3 DNA reads TGTGCCAGCAGTTTATATTCGGGGAGCTCTGGGGCCAACGTCCTGACTTTC.